The entry that follows covers one T cell receptor beta chain sequence. The specificity of this receptor is unknown. No base quality information exists; no much larger clone differs at one position. This sample is drawn from a study of cytomegalovirus exposure and HLA in healthy donors (dated by TCRdb to about 2017). Context from the whole study: An earlier analysis of several hundred of the donors reported about 260 Gb of sequence data and around 110 million unique TCR beta sequences obtained from around 180 million T cells. An early release covering about 600 HLA-typed donors comprised approximately 300 gigabases of sequencing data and some 79 million unique TCR sequences. Of the 398 genotyped donors, 65% to 90% fell in the genetic ancestry cluster associated with self-reported Caucasian donors. The study aimed to test whether cataloging public T cell receptors could reveal signatures of past pathogen exposure. The study profiled the T cell repertoires of hundreds of subjects by immunosequencing and related them to cytomegalovirus serostatus. A separate validation cohort of about 110 different subjects was used in addition to the roughly 700-subject first cohort. To predict cytomegalovirus infection status, the study brought together high-throughput TCR immunosequencing, statistical association of individual TCRs with disease status, and machine learning. In a later analysis, previously published TCR beta repertoires from 666 donors were re-analyzed and high-resolution HLA genotyping was added so that TCR occurrence patterns could be studied. Rather than drawing on any new phenotypic data, the later analysis identified candidate immune exposures from TCR beta sequences and the way those sequences occurred across donors. In an earlier analysis of several hundred of the donors, high-throughput TCR beta sequencing was used to judge whether each TCR beta V gene segment behaved as functional or pseudogenic. Alongside the repertoire data, information on donor age, sex, ethnicity and CMV serostatus was compiled. Genome-wide SNP genotypes for about 65% of the roughly 670 donors were used in a later genetic analysis, which treated that subset as a discovery cohort. Every repertoire in the discovery cohort had been generated on one and the same sequencing platform. HLA typing included class I and class II loci at four-digit resolution. The number of typed donors differed by locus: roughly 620-630 for A, B, C, DRB1 and DQB1; approximately 540 for DQA1; 600 to 610 for DPA1; and some 470 for DPB1. About five DR-DQ haplotypes were handled as single units for association and clustering because linkage in the cohort was strong. Among roughly 400 genotyped donors of the cohort, an average of around 250,000 unique TCR beta nucleotide sequences was sequenced per donor, of which 15% to 20% were non-productive. Overall results and qualifications from the work: Cytomegalovirus status was reported to be diagnosed by the classifier with high specificity and sensitivity in both the original and validation cohorts. In a later analysis, the rate of TCR association differed among HLA loci, with DRB1 alleles having the most associated TCRs and HLA-C alleles having the fewest. Linkage disequilibrium might explain the correlated functional status among segregating V segments, but an unknown experimental factor could not be excluded. In a later genetic analysis, fewer N-insertions in productive TCRs were reported among donors in an Asian-associated ancestry cluster than the approximately 710-donor mean. A further reported finding was that TCR beta sequences accurately predicted the HLA-A and HLA-B alleles for most subjects in the first cohort. The earlier analysis of nearly 600 of the donors excluded approximately 17 rarely observed V segments, including chromosome 9 orphons, because counts were too low. A cluster of highly shared sequence variants was judged likely to represent a technical artifact of the sequencing pipeline. Immune exposure information for the cohort was limited to CMV serostatus. The 87-base-pair reads could not distinguish some IMGT-functional V segments, including TRBV6-2 and TRBV6-3, so those segments were excluded. Assigning TCR associations to individual alleles was difficult when HLA alleles, especially DR and DQ, strongly co-occurred. A total of 150 or so TCR beta chains were listed by the study as associated with cytomegalovirus. Compared with equally common non-associated chains, HLA-associated TCR beta chains in a later analysis were more clonally expanded and had lower generation probabilities. It was suggested by the authors that the approach could potentially be generalized to other disease states and immunological phenotypes. Presence/absence analyses assumed roughly uniform sequencing depth across donors, an assumption that may not hold. Specific HLA alleles were associated with 16,951 TCR beta sequences at a false discovery rate of 0.05 in a later analysis. A later genetic analysis associated a missense DCLRE1C variant with V-gene and J-gene trimming of TCR beta chains, and an independent cohort replicated the association. Because HLA typing was missing for some donors at each locus, association tests included only the typed subset. In an earlier analysis of approximately 600 of the donors, most TCR beta V segments were observed in productive rearrangements about 87% or about 30% of the time, broadly matching IMGT annotations. A few of the identified cytomegalovirus-associated TCR beta chains were confirmed in vitro to be specific for cytomegalovirus antigens. In a later analysis, several top co-occurrence clusters were reported to appear linked to parvovirus B19, influenza, CMV and Epstein-Barr virus. Most CMV-associated TCR beta chains appeared to be HLA-restricted in a later analysis, and the HLA associations seemed to be driven largely by CMV exposure. The cohort was sequenced for TCR beta chains only, and without alpha or paired-chain data the features that could be detected were limited. Most TCR sequences were observed very rarely across donors, whereas some public TCRs were present in many individuals.

Libraries were constructed by the immunoSEQ multiplex PCR assay. A mixture of 60 forward primers for TCR Vbeta segments and 13 reverse primers for TCR Jbeta segments was used in the multiplex PCR. The CDR3 region of rearranged TCR beta genes was amplified from genomic DNA with a multiplex PCR assay. On the Illumina HiSeq System, the amplified TCR beta libraries were sequenced as 87-base-pair reads. In the original analysis: In a later analysis, approximately 74 million unique TCR beta chains were counted across the approximately 670 repertoires, and approximately 9.9 million of these chains were shared by at least two donors. Raw reads were error-corrected and collapsed into unique sequences by a nearest-neighbor algorithm in which closely related sequences were merged to remove PCR and sequencing errors. To assign V, D and J gene segments, CDR3 sequences were aligned to IMGT reference sequences. Each retained sequence needed at least a six-nucleotide match to both a V gene segment and a J gene segment. A rearrangement counted as productive if the CDR3 had no stop codons and remained in frame with V and J, and every other rearrangement counted as non-productive. Following IMGT convention, CDR3 was defined as the stretch from the second conserved V-encoded cysteine up to the conserved J-encoded phenylalanine. In an earlier analysis of more than 550 of the donors, sequences lacking an unambiguous match to a single V gene segment were excluded. An earlier analysis of 587 of the donors called V segments functional above 56.7% productive rearrangements and segregating when the between-donor standard deviation exceeded 5%. A statistical classification framework was developed to diagnose cytomegalovirus status using the catalog of TCR beta chain sequences. V and J gene assignment, in a later analysis, came from comparing TCR nucleotide sequences with IMGT/GENE-DB human TR gene sequences. In a later analysis, CDR3 sequences and most-parsimonious VDJ recombination scenarios were assigned using the TCRdist pipeline. A later analysis defined each TCR beta chain by its CDR3 amino acid sequence plus V-gene family, and excluded reads lacking a unique V-gene family. In a later analysis, 550 to 650 highly shared, low-generation-probability nucleotide sequences were removed to address suspected cross-contamination and a sequencing artifact. A later analysis calculated a clonal expansion index for each public chain from normalized within-repertoire ranks of inferred template counts. Generation probabilities in a later analysis came from a VDJ recombination model fitted to out-of-frame rearrangements, and those results were checked against IGoR. In a later analysis, TCR-TCR, TCR-HLA and TCR-CMV co-occurrence was scored with hypergeometric tests, and a repertoire-size bias correction was applied to TCR pairs. A later analysis estimated false discovery rates by permuting HLA or CMV assignments 20 times. In a later analysis, co-occurring TCRs were grouped using DBSCAN, with TCRdist sequence similarity added in when clustering inside HLA-allele-positive subsets. Co-occurrence clustering excluded repertoires with fewer than 30,000 or more than 120,000 public chains, plus five with anomalous nucleotide sharing. TCRdb provides this immuneACCESS table in a form limited to in-frame rearrangements. Some clones are lacking; in checked studies, under half of them reflect an unresolved V gene, and why the rest are absent is not known. Clone size and the V and J calls come from that table; the DNA yielded D and trimming. For this sample the table gives around 150,000 clones, of which about 60% were detected only once. The ten most abundant clones make up roughly 6.8% of the sample.

In total, roughly 670 healthy bone marrow donors made up the cohort. At the time of sampling, all cohort members were nominally healthy, though unrecorded immune exposures were likely present. The donor was CMV seropositive and was included in the group of some 290 seropositive cohort members. A peripheral blood sample was provided by each donor, and peripheral blood mononuclear cells were used for TCR beta sequencing. Genomic DNA was extracted from the blood cell samples with the Qiagen DNeasy Blood Extraction Kit. The germline V and J ends show losses of 6 bases and 7 bases respectively, and no gene match explains 8 bases of the junction. Per the germline V gene, KGHSH is the CDR1 and LQKENI is the CDR2. The CDR3 holds 14 amino acids from the cysteine to the phenylalanine. The DNA shown is the 42-base CDR3, in frame from base 1.

The sequence derives from a woman aged 55-69 years in good health and CMV-seropositive. Sample: PBMCs. The chain uses TRBV18 and TRBJ1-2, with 10 bases in between that match TRBD1. The CDR3 region reads CASSRGQGEIGYTF. The nucleotide sequence is given as TGTGCCAGCTCTCGAGGACAGGGGGAGATTGGCTACACCTTC.